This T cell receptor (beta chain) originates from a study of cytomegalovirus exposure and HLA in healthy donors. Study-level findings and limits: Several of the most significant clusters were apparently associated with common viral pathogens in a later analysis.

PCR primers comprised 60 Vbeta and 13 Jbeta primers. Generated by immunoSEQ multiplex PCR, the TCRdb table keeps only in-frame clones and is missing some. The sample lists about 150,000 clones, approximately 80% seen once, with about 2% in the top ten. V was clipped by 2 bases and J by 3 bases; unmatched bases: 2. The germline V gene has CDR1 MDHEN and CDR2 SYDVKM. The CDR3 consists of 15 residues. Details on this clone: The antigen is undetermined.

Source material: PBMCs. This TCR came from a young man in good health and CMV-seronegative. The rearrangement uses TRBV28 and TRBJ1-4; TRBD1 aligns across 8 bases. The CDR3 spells CASSLPGQANEKLFF. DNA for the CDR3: TGTGCCAGCAGTTTACCGGGACAGGCTAATGAAAAACTGTTTTTT. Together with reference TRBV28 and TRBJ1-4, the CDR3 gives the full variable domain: DVKVTQSSRYLVKRTGEKVFLECVQDMDHENMFWYRQDPGLGLRLIYFSYDVKMKEKGDIPEGYSVSREKKERFSLILESASTNQTSMYLCASSLPGQANEKLFFGSGTQLSVL.